This TCR beta chain was captured by sequencing in a study of control samples from healthy donors and cancer patients. This clone was counted between two and nine times. Data came from immunoSEQ multiplex PCR; TCRdb stores just in-frame clones and leaves some out. The data contain tens of thousands of clones, approximately 80% of them singletons. Germline CDR1 reads KGHDR; CDR2 reads SFDVKD. The V end was cut by 0 bases, the J end by 1 base, with 8 bases between. This CDR3 has 16 residues. The V gene is TRBV24-1, the J gene TRBJ2-2; D is tentatively TRBD1 or TRBD2 (5 bases each). This clonotype was obtained from a woman between 50 and 59 years old with lung cancer. The source material was PBMCs. CDR3 residues: CATSDLGGENTGELFF. The CDR3 nucleotides read TGTGCCACCAGTGATTTGGGGGGAGAGAACACCGGGGAGCTGTTTTTT.